In this sample, the clone carrying this T cell receptor beta chain turned up a few times. Its antigen is currently unknown. The data were taken from a study of T cells in Graves' hyperthyroidism and ophthalmopathy. Study-level results: In the analysis, a 13 V-J model separated ophthalmopathy from stable hyperthyroidism.

The germline CDR1 and CDR2 sequences are ENHRY and SYGVKD. The ends lost 10 bases at V and 6 bases at J; junction bases unmatched: 12. CDR3 length equals 14 residues. Using RNA transcripts as the source, TCR beta CDR3 regions were amplified. The study used the HTBI primer set for a first-round RT-PCR of the TCR CDR3. TCRdb passed the multiplex PCR reads through MiXCR, listing each CDR3 protein once. The repertoire includes hundreds of thousands of distinct CDR3 sequences, under 25% of them detected once, and 34% sits in the top ten. Ophthalmopathy cases met thresholds of Clinical Activity Score at least 3, NOSPECS grade at least 4 and duration under 3 months.

The sample consisted of blood. The chain combines TRBV10-3 with TRBJ2-1, with 7 bases fitting TRBD1. The sequence came from a man between 25 and 39 years old with Graves' ophthalmopathy. CDR3 bases: TGTGCCACCAAAGGGACAGCGTTGGGCAATGAGCAGTTCTTC. Translation gives CATKGTALGNEQFF.